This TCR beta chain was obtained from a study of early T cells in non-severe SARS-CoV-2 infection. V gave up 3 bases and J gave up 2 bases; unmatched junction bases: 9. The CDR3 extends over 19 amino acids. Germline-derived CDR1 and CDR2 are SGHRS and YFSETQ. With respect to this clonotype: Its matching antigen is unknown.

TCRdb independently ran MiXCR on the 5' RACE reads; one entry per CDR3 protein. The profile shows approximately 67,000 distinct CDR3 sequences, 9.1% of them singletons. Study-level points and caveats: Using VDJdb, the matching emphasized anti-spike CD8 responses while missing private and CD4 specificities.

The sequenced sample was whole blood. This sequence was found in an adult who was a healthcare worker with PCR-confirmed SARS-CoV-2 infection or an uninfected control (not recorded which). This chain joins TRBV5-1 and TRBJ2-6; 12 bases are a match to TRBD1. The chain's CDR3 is CASSYPPGQGAAGANVLTF. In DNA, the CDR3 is TGCGCCAGCAGCTACCCCCCGGGACAGGGGGCGGCTGGGGCCAACGTCCTGACTTTC. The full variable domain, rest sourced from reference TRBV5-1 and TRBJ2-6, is KAGVTQTPRYLIKTRGQQVTLSCSPISGHRSVSWYQQTPGQGLQFLFEYFSETQRNKGNFPGRFSGRQFSNSRSEMNVSTLELGDSALYLCASSYPPGQGAAGANVLTFGAGSRLTVL.